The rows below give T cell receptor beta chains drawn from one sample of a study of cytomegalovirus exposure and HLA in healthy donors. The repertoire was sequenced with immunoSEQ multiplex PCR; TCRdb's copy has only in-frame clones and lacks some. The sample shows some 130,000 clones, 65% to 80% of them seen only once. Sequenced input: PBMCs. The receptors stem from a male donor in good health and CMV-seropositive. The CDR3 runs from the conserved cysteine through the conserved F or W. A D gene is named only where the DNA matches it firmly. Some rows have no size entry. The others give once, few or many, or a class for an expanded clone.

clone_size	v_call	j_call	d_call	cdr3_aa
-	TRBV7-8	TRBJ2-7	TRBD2	CASSFGSGGYEQYF
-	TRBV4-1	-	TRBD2	CASSHVLAGYEQYF
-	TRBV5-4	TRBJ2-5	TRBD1	CASSLTGTGYLETQYF
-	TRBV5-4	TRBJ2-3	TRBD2	CASSSTSGGRDTQYF
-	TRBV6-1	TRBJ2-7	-	CASSPGWSSYEQYF
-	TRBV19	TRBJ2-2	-	CASSREDRRNTGELFF
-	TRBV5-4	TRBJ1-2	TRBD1	CASTPGGTGDGYTF
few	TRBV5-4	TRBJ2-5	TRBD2	CASSPPGAGVETQYF
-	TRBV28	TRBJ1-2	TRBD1	CASSSGQGARMGYGYTF
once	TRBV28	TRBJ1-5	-	CASTFQGGNQPQHF
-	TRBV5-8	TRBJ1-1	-	CASSEGQQVMNTEAFF
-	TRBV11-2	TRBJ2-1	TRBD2	CASSHQASGLFNEQFF
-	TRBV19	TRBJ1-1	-	CASRWQGNTEAFF
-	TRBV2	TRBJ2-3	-	CASSPIPGGSTDTQYF
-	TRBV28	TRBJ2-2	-	CASSLAGGPKTGELFF